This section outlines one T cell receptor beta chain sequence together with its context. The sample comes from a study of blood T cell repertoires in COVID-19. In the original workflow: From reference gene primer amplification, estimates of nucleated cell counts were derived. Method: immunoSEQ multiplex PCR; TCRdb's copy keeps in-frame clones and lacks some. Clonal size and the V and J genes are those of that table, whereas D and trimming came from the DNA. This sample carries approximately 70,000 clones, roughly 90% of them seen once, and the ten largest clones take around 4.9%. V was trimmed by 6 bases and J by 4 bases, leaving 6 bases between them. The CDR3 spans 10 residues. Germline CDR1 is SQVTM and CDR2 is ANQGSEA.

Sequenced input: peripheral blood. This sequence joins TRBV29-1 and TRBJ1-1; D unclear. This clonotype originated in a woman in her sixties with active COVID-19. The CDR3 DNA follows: TGCAGCGTACGCAGCACTGAAGCTTTCTTT. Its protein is CSVRSTEAFF.